The clone carrying this TCR beta chain was recorded once. Antigen unknown. Assay: immunoSEQ multiplex PCR; the TCRdb copy retains only in-frame clones and omits some. The table lists over 450,000 clones, roughly nine tenths of them singletons. The CDR3 contains 16 residues. The data belong to a study of Ad26.COV2.S vaccination and SARS-CoV-2 variants. Background on the study: Into the muscle, Ad26.COV2.S was dosed once or twice, 56 days apart. Study observations and caveats: Vaccine and placebo recipients had similar non-spike TCR breadth. Overall T cell responses may have been underestimated by the analyses of TCR breadth and depth.

Treatment defined: over 15 received Ad26.COV2.S at low or high dose, single or two shots; roughly five received placebo; per-sample allocation not given. Material that was analyzed had been drawn on day 63 after the first vaccine or placebo injection. Sequencing used peripheral blood, obtained in a trial of Ad26.COV2.S vaccine versus placebo. This receptor was identified in a person aged 18-65 years who received the Ad26.COV2.S COVID-19 vaccine or a placebo. The genes are TRBV21-1 and TRBJ2-7; TRBD2, the D gene given by the table, was not confirmed from the DNA. TRBV21-1 is assigned pseudogene status. The CDR3 loop is CASNRRTSGATYEQYF. CDR3 in DNA: TGTGCCAGCAATAGGAGGACTAGCGGGGCCACCTACGAGCAGTACTTC.